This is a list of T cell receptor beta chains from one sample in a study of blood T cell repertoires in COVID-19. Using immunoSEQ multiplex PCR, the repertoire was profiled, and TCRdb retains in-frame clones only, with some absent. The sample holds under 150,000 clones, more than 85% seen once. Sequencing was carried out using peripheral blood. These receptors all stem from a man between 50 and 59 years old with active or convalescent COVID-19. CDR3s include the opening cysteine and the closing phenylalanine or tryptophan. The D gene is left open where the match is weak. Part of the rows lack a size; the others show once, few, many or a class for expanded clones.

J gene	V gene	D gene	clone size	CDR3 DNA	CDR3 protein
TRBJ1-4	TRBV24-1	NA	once	TGTGCCACCAGTGACCCGGGGGGGGGCGATGAAAAACTGTTTTTT	CATSDPGGGDEKLFF
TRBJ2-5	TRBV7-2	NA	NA	TGTGCCAGCAGCTTAGTTGGCGGAGAAGAGACCCAGTACTTC	CASSLVGGEETQYF
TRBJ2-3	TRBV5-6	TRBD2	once	TGTGCCAGCAGGGTGTGGCTCCTAGCGGAGCGCACAGATACGCAGTATTTT	CASRVWLLAERTDTQYF
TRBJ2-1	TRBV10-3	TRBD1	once	TGTGCCATCAGCGTGACAGGGTGGAATGAGCAGTTCTTC	CAISVTGWNEQFF
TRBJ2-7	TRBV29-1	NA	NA	TGCAGCGGTTTCGACGGGAGCGGGCAGTACTTC	CSGFDGSGQYF
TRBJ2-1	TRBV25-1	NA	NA	TGTGCCAGCAGTCAGGGGTCCGGCTCCTACAATGAGCAGTTCTTC	CASSQGSGSYNEQFF
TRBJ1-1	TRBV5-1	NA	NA	TGCGCCAGCAGCTTGCTAGAGGGTGAAGCTTTCTTT	CASSLLEGEAFF
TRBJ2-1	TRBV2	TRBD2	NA	TGTGCCAGCAGTTTAAGCAGCGCGGGACTAAAATACTCCTACAATGAGCAGTTCTTC	CASSLSSAGLKYSYNEQFF
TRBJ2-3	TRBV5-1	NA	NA	TGCGCCAGCAGCAACGAGGAATACACAGATACGCAGTATTTT	CASSNEEYTDTQYF
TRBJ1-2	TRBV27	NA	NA	TGTGCCAGCAGTCCAGCGGGGGGTGGCTACACCTTC	CASSPAGGGYTF
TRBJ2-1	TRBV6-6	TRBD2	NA	TGTGCCAGCAGCTTAAGTAGCGGGGGGGCCCCTGAGCAGTTCTTC	CASSLSSGGAPEQFF
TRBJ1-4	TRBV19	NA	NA	TGTGCCAGTAGTATCGACATGAATAATGAAAAACTGTTTTTT	CASSIDMNNEKLFF
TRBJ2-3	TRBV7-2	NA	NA	TGTGCCAGCAGCTCCCCTAGACCCAGCACAGATACGCAGTATTTT	CASSSPRPSTDTQYF
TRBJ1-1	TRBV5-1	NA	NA	TGCGCCAGCAGCTTGACCCCTCCCAGGGGGAACACTGAAGCTTTCTTT	CASSLTPPRGNTEAFF
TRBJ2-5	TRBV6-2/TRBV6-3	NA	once	TGTGCCAGCAGTTATCCCGGGAAGGAGACCCAGTACTTC	CASSYPGKETQYF
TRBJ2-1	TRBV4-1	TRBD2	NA	TGCGCCAGCAGCCAAGCACGGGGAGGGTACAATGAGCAGTTCTTC	CASSQARGGYNEQFF
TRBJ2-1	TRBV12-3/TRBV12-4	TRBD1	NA	TGTGCCAGCAGTACAGGGGCCTACAATGAGCAGTTCTTC	CASSTGAYNEQFF
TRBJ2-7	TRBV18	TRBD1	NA	TGTGCCAGCTCACTTGCCGGACAGGGAACCTACGAGCAGTACTTC	CASSLAGQGTYEQYF
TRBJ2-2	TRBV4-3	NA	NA	TGCGCCAGCAGCCCTTTCATGAGACTAGCGAACACCGGGGAGCTGTTTTTT	CASSPFMRLANTGELFF
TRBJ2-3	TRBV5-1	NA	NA	TGCGCCAGCAGCTTGATCGGACGGGGAACAGATACGCAGTATTTT	CASSLIGRGTDTQYF
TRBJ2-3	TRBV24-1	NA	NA	TGTGCCACCAGTGACACGAGGACAGCAAGCACAGATACGCAGTATTTT	CATSDTRTASTDTQYF
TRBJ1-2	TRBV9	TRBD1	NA	TGTGCCAGCAGCCCCCGGGAGTCTTTAGGGGGCTTCAATGGCTACACCTTC	CASSPRESLGGFNGYTF
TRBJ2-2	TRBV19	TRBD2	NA	TGTGCCAGCACCCGGACTAGCGGGGGGTCCACCGGGGAGCTGTTTTTT	CASTRTSGGSTGELFF
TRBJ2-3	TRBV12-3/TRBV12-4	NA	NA	TGTGCCAGCAGACAATTGGCAGATACGCAGTATTTT	CASRQLADTQYF
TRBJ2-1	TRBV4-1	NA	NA	TGCGCCAGCAGCCAAGGGCAGACTGGAGCCTACAATGAGCAGTTCTTC	CASSQGQTGAYNEQFF
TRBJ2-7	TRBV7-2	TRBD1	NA	TGTGCCAGCAGCTTAGTCCAGGGGGTGGACGAGCAGTACTTC	CASSLVQGVDEQYF
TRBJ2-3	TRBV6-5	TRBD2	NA	TGTGCCAGCAATGGGAGACTAGCGGGAGATACGCAGTATTTT	CASNGRLAGDTQYF
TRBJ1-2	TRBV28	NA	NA	TGTGCCAGCAGTTTCTTGGGGCGGAGAAACTATGGCTACACCTTC	CASSFLGRRNYGYTF
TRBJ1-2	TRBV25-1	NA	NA	TGTGCCAGCAAGGACATTAACTATGGCTACACCTTC	CASKDINYGYTF
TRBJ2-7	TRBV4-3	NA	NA	TGCGCCAGCAGCCAAGTTAGCGGAGCCTACGAGCAGTACTTC	CASSQVSGAYEQYF
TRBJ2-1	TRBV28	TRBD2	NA	TGTGCCAGCAGTTTCACGACTAGCGGGAGGCGCGAGCAGTTCTTC	CASSFTTSGRREQFF
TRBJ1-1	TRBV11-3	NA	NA	TGTGCCAGCAGCCCAGGCGGGGGGCTGCGGACTGAAGCTTTCTTT	CASSPGGGLRTEAFF
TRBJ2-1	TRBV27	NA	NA	TGTGCCAGCAGTCCTATAAGGGGAGGGGGTTACAATGAGCAGTTCTTC	CASSPIRGGGYNEQFF
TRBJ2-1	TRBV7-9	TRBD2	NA	TGTGCCAGCAGCTCCGATGAGCGGGGCCCCTACAATGAGCAGTTCTTC	CASSSDERGPYNEQFF
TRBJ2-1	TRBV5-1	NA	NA	TGCGCCAGCAGCCCGAGTTTAGCGGCCAACTCCTACAATGAGCAGTTCTTC	CASSPSLAANSYNEQFF
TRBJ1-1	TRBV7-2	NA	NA	TGTGCCAGCAGCTTTATCGGGGGGAGAGCATGGATGAACACTGAAGCTTTCTTT	CASSFIGGRAWMNTEAFF
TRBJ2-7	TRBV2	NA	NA	TGTGCCAGCAGGGACAGAGAGACCTCCTACGAGCAGTACTTC	CASRDRETSYEQYF
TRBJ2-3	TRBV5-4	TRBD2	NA	TGTGCCAGCAGCAAAGGGGTGACTAGCGGAGAAGATACGCAGTATTTT	CASSKGVTSGEDTQYF
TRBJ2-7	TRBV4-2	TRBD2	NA	TGTGCCAGCAGCCGAGCCGTTAGCGGGGGGGCCTACGAGCAGTACTTC	CASSRAVSGGAYEQYF
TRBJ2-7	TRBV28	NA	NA	TGTGCCAGCAGTGCTCAGGCGCCCCTTGAGCAGTACTTC	CASSAQAPLEQYF
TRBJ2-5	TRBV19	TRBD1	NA	TGTGCCAGTAGTACCGGGACAGGTGCCGCAGAGACCCAGTACTTC	CASSTGTGAAETQYF
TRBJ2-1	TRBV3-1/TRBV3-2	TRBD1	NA	TGTGCCAGCAGCCAAGGACAGGGCCAGCAGTTCTTC	CASSQGQGQQFF
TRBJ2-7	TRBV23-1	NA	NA	TGCGCCAGCAGTCAATTTCCGGCAGGACAGATCTACGAGCAGTACTTC	CASSQFPAGQIYEQYF
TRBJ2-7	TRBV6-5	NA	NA	TGTGCCAGCAGGCGAGCACAGGGTGCCGAGCAGTACTTC	CASRRAQGAEQYF
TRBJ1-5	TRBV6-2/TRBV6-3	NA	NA	TGTGCCAGCAGTCGCGGGGGGTTCAATCAGCCCCAGCATTTT	CASSRGGFNQPQHF
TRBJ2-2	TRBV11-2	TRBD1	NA	TGTGCCAGCAGCTCTGGACAGGGGGCTGCCCTCTGGGTTGCCGGGGAGCTGTTTTTT	CASSSGQGAALWVAGELFF
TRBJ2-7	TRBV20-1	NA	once	TGCAGTGCTAGTTCTCCAGGCTCCTACGAGCAGTACTTC	CSASSPGSYEQYF
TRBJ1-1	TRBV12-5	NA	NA	TGTGCTAGTGGTTTTCGACAGTCAATGAACACTGAAGCTTTCTTT	CASGFRQSMNTEAFF
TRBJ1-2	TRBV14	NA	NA	TGTGCCAGCACCCTGGGGGAGGCGGGGAGGCTCCCCAACTATGGCTACACCTTC	CASTLGEAGRLPNYGYTF
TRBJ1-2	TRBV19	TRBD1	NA	TGTGCCAGTAGTATCCCGGGACAGGGGGCGTTTGGCTACACCTTC	CASSIPGQGAFGYTF
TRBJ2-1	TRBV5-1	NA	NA	TGCGCCAGCAGCTTAACAGGCGCCTCCTCCTACAATGAGCAGTTCTTC	CASSLTGASSYNEQFF
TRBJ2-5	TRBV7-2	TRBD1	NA	TGTGCCAGCAGCCAACCGACAGGGGGCCAAGAGACCCAGTACTTC	CASSQPTGGQETQYF
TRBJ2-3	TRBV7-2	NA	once	TGTGCCAGCAGCTTAATTGGCGGCCTATACACAGATACGCAGTATTTT	CASSLIGGLYTDTQYF
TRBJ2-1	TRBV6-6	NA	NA	TGTGCCAGCAGTTTGGGGTTTAGGGGCAATGAGCAGTTCTTC	CASSLGFRGNEQFF
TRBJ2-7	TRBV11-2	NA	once	TGTGCCAGCAGCTTAGAGACGGGTGGAGGACGCGAGCAGTACTTC	CASSLETGGGREQYF